This is a list of T cell receptor beta chains from one sample in a study of T cell repertoires in cytomegalovirus infection. TCRdb redid the calling of the reads with MiXCR, one entry per CDR3 protein. The table includes over 450,000 distinct CDR3 sequences, about 11% detected once. The source material was PBMCs. These receptors all stem from a human donor in good health (CMV status not recorded). Some clones in this sample may be carry-over from other donors' samples. Each CDR3 is given with its conserved first and last residue. Each record gives: CDR3 protein, CDR3 DNA, D gene, clone size, V gene, J gene. D genes are given only for firm matches. Only part of the rows carry a size: once, few, many, or a class if the clone is expanded.

CASSLNPSTEAFF	TGCGCCAGCAGCTTAAATCCCAGCACTGAAGCTTTCTTT	-	-	TRBV5-1	TRBJ1-1
CASIKGTDEAFF	TGTGCCAGTATCAAAGGGACAGATGAAGCTTTCTTT	TRBD1	-	TRBV19	TRBJ1-1
CASGLPGNSNYGYTF	TGTGCTAGTGGTTTGCCAGGGAATTCGAACTATGGCTACACCTTC	-	many	TRBV12-5	TRBJ1-2
CASSPPGALGSYEQYF	TGTGCCAGCAGCCCTCCGGGGGCCTTAGGGTCCTACGAGCAGTACTTC	-	-	TRBV7-9	TRBJ2-7
CSGIGGAPETQYF	TGCAGTGGTATTGGGGGGGCCCCTGAGACCCAGTACTTC	-	few	TRBV20-1	TRBJ2-5
CSARENNALSYEQYF	TGCAGTGCTAGAGAGAATAACGCTCTCTCCTACGAGCAGTACTTC	-	many	TRBV20-1	TRBJ2-7
CASSFRDWLQETQYF	TGCGCCAGCAGCTTCCGGGACTGGCTACAAGAGACCCAGTACTTC	-	-	TRBV5-1	TRBJ2-5
CASSDRNSPLHF	TGTGCCAGCAGTGACAGGAATTCACCCCTCCACTTT	-	many	TRBV12-3/TRBV12-4	TRBJ1-6
CASSLTGGRYEQYF	TGTGCCAGCAGCTTAACCGGAGGGCGCTACGAGCAGTACTTC	-	many	TRBV7-2	TRBJ2-7
CATSDWNGKTQYF	TGTGCCACCAGTGATTGGAACGGAAAGACCCAGTACTTC	-	few	TRBV24-1	TRBJ2-5
CAISDWGESPRIHNEQFF	TGTGCCATCAGTGATTGGGGGGAGAGCCCCAGGATCCACAATGAGCAGTTCTTC	-	many	TRBV10-3	TRBJ2-1
CSPTGGNSYEQYF	TGCAGTCCTACAGGGGGAAACTCCTACGAGCAGTACTTC	TRBD1	few	TRBV20-1	TRBJ2-7
CASSLGWGGYNEQFF	TGTGCCAGCAGCTTAGGGTGGGGGGGATACAATGAGCAGTTCTTC	TRBD2	many	TRBV7-2	TRBJ2-1
CSARSPDGQAGGGQPQHF	TGCAGTGCTAGAAGTCCCGACGGGCAGGCAGGGGGTGGACAGCCCCAGCATTTT	TRBD1	few	TRBV20-1	TRBJ1-5
CASSSNRRKSEAFF	TGTGCCAGCAGCTCAAACCGCAGAAAGTCTGAAGCTTTCTTT	-	many	TRBV7-8	TRBJ1-1
CASSTGAENQYF	TGTGCCAGCAGCACAGGCGCGGAGAACCAGTACTTC	-	many	TRBV7-2	TRBJ2-7
CSVESAWAGGYTF	TGCAGCGTAGAAAGCGCTTGGGCAGGTGGCTACACCTTC	-	-	TRBV29-1	TRBJ1-2
CASSRRDRGRAETQYF	TGTGCCAGCAGCCGTAGAGACAGGGGGCGAGCGGAGACCCAGTACTTC	TRBD1	many	TRBV5-6	TRBJ2-5
CASSLARAQPQHF	TGTGCCAGCAGTTTAGCGAGGGCTCAGCCCCAGCATTTT	-	few	TRBV12-3/TRBV12-4	TRBJ1-5
CASSLGTDSSYEQYF	TGTGCCAGCAGCCTTGGGACAGATAGCTCCTACGAGCAGTACTTC	TRBD1	few	TRBV3-1	TRBJ2-7
CASSLTGTVNTEAFF	TGTGCCAGCAGCTTGACGGGGACGGTGAACACTGAAGCTTTCTTT	-	many	TRBV5-6	TRBJ1-1
CASSKYFHRDQETQYF	TGTGCCAGTAGTAAATACTTTCACAGGGACCAAGAGACCCAGTACTTC	-	-	TRBV19	TRBJ2-5
CASSPDGSATQETQYF	TGTGCCAGCAGCCCCGACGGGTCAGCGACCCAAGAGACCCAGTACTTC	-	many	TRBV7-9	TRBJ2-5
CASSDSIPAGADEQYF	TGTGCCAGCAGTGACTCTATACCGGCAGGGGCTGACGAGCAGTACTTC	-	few	TRBV6-4	TRBJ2-7
CASSQGVRTGPNYGYTF	TGCGCCAGCAGCCAAGGCGTAAGGACAGGGCCTAACTATGGCTACACCTTC	TRBD1	many	TRBV4-1	TRBJ1-2
CAITGGLNTGELFF	TGTGCCATCACGGGGGGGCTTAACACCGGGGAGCTGTTTTTT	TRBD2	-	TRBV10-3	TRBJ2-2
CATSDPLGLNTGELFF	TGTGCCACCAGTGATCCCCTGGGACTTAACACCGGGGAGCTGTTTTTT	-	many	TRBV24-1	TRBJ2-2
CASSLDSGSGHEQFF	TGTGCCAGCAGCTTGGATAGCGGGAGTGGCCATGAGCAGTTCTTC	TRBD2	-	TRBV5-6	TRBJ2-1
CASSFPGGLNTEAFF	TGCGCCAGCAGCTTCCCGGGGGGCCTGAACACTGAAGCTTTCTTT	-	-	TRBV5-1	TRBJ1-1
CAISEPDRPLEAFF	TGTGCCATCAGTGAGCCAGACAGGCCACTTGAAGCTTTCTTT	-	-	TRBV10-3	TRBJ1-1
CASSIRRTLSNYGYTF	TGTGCCAGTAGTATTCGGCGGACTCTGTCTAACTATGGCTACACCTTC	-	few	TRBV19	TRBJ1-2
CASITRGAANEQFF	TGTGCCAGCATCACTCGGGGGGCAGCCAATGAGCAGTTCTTC	-	many	TRBV5-6	TRBJ2-1
CASSWGERETQYF	TGTGCCAGCAGTTGGGGGGAGCGGGAGACCCAGTACTTC	-	many	TRBV12-3/TRBV12-4	TRBJ2-5
CASSLGEGIEQYF	TGTGCCAGCAGCTTGGGTGAGGGGATAGAGCAGTACTTC	-	-	TRBV5-5	TRBJ2-7
CASTVANYGYTF	TGTGCCAGCACCGTTGCGAACTATGGCTACACCTTC	-	many	TRBV28	TRBJ1-2
CASTGQGIEKLFF	TGTGCCAGTACGGGACAGGGGATCGAAAAACTGTTTTTT	TRBD1	-	TRBV19	TRBJ1-4
CASSVRLVPPFNEQFF	TGTGCCAGCAGCGTACGACTAGTTCCCCCCTTCAATGAGCAGTTCTTC	-	many	TRBV7-3	TRBJ2-1
CASSLGLVGGNEQFF	TGTGCCAGCAGCTTAGGTCTAGTCGGAGGCAATGAGCAGTTCTTC	-	many	TRBV11-2	TRBJ2-1
CASSVGGYRRQETQYF	TGTGCCAGCAGCGTAGGCGGCTATAGGCGCCAAGAGACCCAGTACTTC	-	-	TRBV9	TRBJ2-5
CAWSSAGELFF	TGTGCCTGGAGTTCAGCCGGGGAGCTGTTTTTT	-	few	TRBV30	TRBJ2-2
CASSIGGTRRNEQFF	TGTGCCAGTAGTATAGGGGGGACAAGACGAAATGAGCAGTTCTTC	-	many	TRBV19	TRBJ2-1
CSATLGGSYEQYF	TGCAGTGCCACTTTGGGCGGTTCCTACGAGCAGTACTTC	-	-	TRBV20-1	TRBJ2-7
CASSLNRGNTEAFF	TGTGCCAGCAGTTTGAACAGGGGGAACACTGAAGCTTTCTTT	TRBD1	many	TRBV2	TRBJ1-1
CASSLQGNLHQPQHF	TGTGCCAGTAGTCTACAGGGAAACCTACATCAGCCCCAGCATTTT	-	few	TRBV19	TRBJ1-5
CASSLGGSQTYEQYF	TGCGCCAGCAGCCTAGGTGGGTCCCAGACCTACGAGCAGTACTTC	-	many	TRBV4-1	TRBJ2-7
CASSSLQIFPFQETQYF	TGTGCCAGCAGCTCGTTACAGATTTTTCCCTTCCAAGAGACCCAGTACTTC	-	many	TRBV7-9	TRBJ2-5
CSARLLAGDYNEQFF	TGCAGTGCTAGACTACTAGCGGGGGACTACAATGAGCAGTTCTTC	TRBD2	few	TRBV20-1	TRBJ2-1
CASSRWGLAGGTDTQYF	TGTGCCAGCAGCCGGTGGGGACTAGCGGGGGGCACAGATACGCAGTATTTT	TRBD2	-	TRBV7-6	TRBJ2-3
CASSFVGTDNEQFF	TGTGCCAGCAGTTTCGTGGGGACAGACAATGAGCAGTTCTTC	TRBD1	many	TRBV28	TRBJ2-1
CASSSPSGTEAFF	TGTGCCAGCAGCTCCCCCAGTGGGACTGAAGCTTTCTTT	-	many	TRBV7-9	TRBJ1-1
CASTPNPGDTQYF	TGTGCTAGCACCCCTAACCCGGGAGATACGCAGTATTTT	-	few	TRBV7-6	TRBJ2-3
CASTDRLNTGELFF	TGTGCCAGCACCGACAGGTTGAACACCGGGGAGCTGTTTTTT	-	-	TRBV28	TRBJ2-2
CASSLGWTGETQYF	TGTGCTAGCAGCTTAGGCTGGACAGGGGAGACCCAGTACTTC	TRBD1	many	TRBV7-7	TRBJ2-5
CSVHDSQGGLTDTQYF	TGCAGCGTACACGACAGTCAGGGGGGCCTGACAGATACGCAGTATTTT	-	many	TRBV29-1	TRBJ2-3
CASSLGSGALNEQFF	TGTGCCAGCAGCTTAGGGTCGGGAGCCCTCAATGAGCAGTTCTTC	-	many	TRBV7-2	TRBJ2-1
CASSDMTGGSYEQYF	TGTGCCAGCAGTGATATGACAGGGGGCTCCTACGAGCAGTACTTC	TRBD1	many	TRBV2	TRBJ2-7
CASSLGETSYEQYF	TGTGCCAGCAGCTTGGGGGAAACCTCCTACGAGCAGTACTTC	-	many	TRBV7-3	TRBJ2-7
CASSFPRAASSGANVLTF	TGTGCCAGCAGTTTCCCCCGCGCGGCTAGCTCTGGGGCCAACGTCCTGACTTTC	-	few	TRBV28	TRBJ2-6
CASTWTGGELFF	TGTGCCAGCACCTGGACAGGCGGGGAGCTGTTTTTT	TRBD1	few	TRBV2	TRBJ2-2